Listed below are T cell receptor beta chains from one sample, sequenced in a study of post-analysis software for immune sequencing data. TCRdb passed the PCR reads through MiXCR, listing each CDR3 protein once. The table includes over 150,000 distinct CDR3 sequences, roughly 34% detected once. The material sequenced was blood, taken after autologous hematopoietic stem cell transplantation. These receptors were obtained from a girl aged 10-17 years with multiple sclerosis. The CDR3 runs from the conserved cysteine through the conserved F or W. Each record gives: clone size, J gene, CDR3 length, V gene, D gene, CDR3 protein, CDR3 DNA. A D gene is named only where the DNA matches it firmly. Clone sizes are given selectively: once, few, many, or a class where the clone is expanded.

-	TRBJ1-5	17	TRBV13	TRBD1	CASRNQTGTEDDRPQHF	TGTGCCAGCAGAAACCAAACCGGGACAGAGGACGATCGGCCCCAGCATTTT
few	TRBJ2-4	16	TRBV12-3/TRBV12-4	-	CASSLDPQGAKNIQYF	TGTGCCAGCAGTCTGGATCCCCAAGGCGCCAAAAACATTCAGTACTTC
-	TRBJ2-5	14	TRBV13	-	CASSLGQGRWEQYF	TGTGCCAGCAGCTTAGGCCAGGGGCGCTGGGAGCAGTACTTC
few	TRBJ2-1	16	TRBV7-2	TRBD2	CASSLGPTSGYNEQFF	TGTGCCAGCAGCTTAGGCCCGACTAGCGGCTACAATGAGCAGTTCTTC
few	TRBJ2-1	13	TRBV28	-	CASSLPSRGGQFF	TGTGCCAGCAGTCTACCATCCAGGGGGGGGCAGTTCTTC
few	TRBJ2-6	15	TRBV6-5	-	CASSFLISGANVRTF	TGTGCCAGCAGTTTTCTAATCTCTGGGGCCAACGTCCGGACTTTC
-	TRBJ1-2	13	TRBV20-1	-	CSAYRAGVYGYTF	TGCAGTGCCTATAGGGCAGGGGTCTATGGCTACACCTTC
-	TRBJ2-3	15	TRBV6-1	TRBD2	CASSEGTSASDTQYF	TGTGCCAGCAGTGAAGGGACTAGCGCCTCAGATACGCAGTATTTT
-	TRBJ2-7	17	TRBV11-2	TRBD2	CASSLVWLAGGSYEQYF	TGTGCCAGCAGCTTAGTGTGGCTAGCGGGAGGCTCCTACGAGCAGTACTTC
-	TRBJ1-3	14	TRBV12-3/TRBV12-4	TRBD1	CATALSGGGNTIYF	TGTGCCACCGCCCTCTCAGGGGGAGGAAACACCATATATTTT
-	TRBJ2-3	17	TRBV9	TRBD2	CASSVEGAGGGSDTQYF	TGTGCCAGCAGCGTAGAAGGGGCGGGCGGGGGGTCAGATACGCAGTATTTT
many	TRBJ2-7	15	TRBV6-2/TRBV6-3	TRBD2	CASSYSTSGGYEQYF	TGTGCCAGCAGTTACTCGACTAGCGGGGGCTACGAGCAGTACTTC
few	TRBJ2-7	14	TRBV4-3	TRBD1	CASSQDTGAYEQYF	TGCGCCAGCAGCCAAGATACAGGGGCTTACGAGCAGTACTTC
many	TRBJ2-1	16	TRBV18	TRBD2	CASSPQGLARGNEQFF	TGTGCCAGCTCACCACAGGGACTAGCGAGAGGCAATGAGCAGTTCTTC
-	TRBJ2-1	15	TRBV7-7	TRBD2	CASSLDVGRGNEQFF	TGTGCTAGCAGCCTAGACGTCGGGAGGGGGAATGAGCAGTTCTTC
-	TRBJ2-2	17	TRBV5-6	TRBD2	CASSLADGLEGTGELFF	TGTGCCAGCAGCTTAGCTGATGGACTAGAGGGCACCGGGGAGCTGTTTTTT
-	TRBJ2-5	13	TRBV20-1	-	CSATRETGETQYF	TGCAGTGCTACCCGGGAGACGGGGGAGACCCAGTACTTC
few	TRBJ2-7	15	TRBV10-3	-	CAISGINQNPYEQYF	TGTGCCATCAGTGGGATCAATCAGAACCCCTACGAGCAGTACTTC
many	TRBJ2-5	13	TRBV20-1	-	CSARDWGAETQYF	TGCAGTGCTAGAGATTGGGGGGCAGAGACCCAGTACTTC
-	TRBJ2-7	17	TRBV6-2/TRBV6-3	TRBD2	CASSYLGLAGHSYEQYF	TGTGCCAGCAGTTACTTGGGACTAGCGGGTCACTCCTACGAGCAGTACTTC
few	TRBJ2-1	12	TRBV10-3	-	CAIGAEYNEQFF	TGTGCCATCGGGGCGGAATACAATGAGCAGTTCTTC
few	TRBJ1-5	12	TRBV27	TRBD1	CASSSGQGSQHF	TGTGCCAGCAGTTCGGGACAGGGGTCCCAGCATTTT
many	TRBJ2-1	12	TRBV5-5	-	CASSLADNEQFF	TGTGCCAGCAGCTTGGCGGACAATGAGCAGTTCTTC
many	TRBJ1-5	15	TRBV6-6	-	CASSYPSAGYQPQHF	TGTGCCAGCAGTTACCCGAGCGCGGGGTATCAGCCCCAGCATTTT
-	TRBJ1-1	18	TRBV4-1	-	CASQDPETGDVMNTEAFF	TGCGCCAGCCAAGATCCAGAGACGGGGGATGTAATGAACACTGAAGCTTTCTTT
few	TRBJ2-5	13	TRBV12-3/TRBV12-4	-	CASSPPGDVWQYF	TGTGCCAGCAGTCCCCCAGGGGACGTTTGGCAGTACTTC
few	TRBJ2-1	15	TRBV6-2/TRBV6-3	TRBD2	CASRTSGRAPDEQFF	TGTGCCAGCAGAACTAGCGGGAGGGCCCCGGATGAGCAGTTCTTC
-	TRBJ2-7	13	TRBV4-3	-	CASSQVVSYEQYF	TGCGCCAGCAGCCAAGTTGTCTCCTACGAGCAGTACTTC
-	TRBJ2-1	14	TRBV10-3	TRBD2	CAISLSGANNEQFF	TGTGCCATCAGCCTTAGCGGGGCTAACAATGAGCAGTTCTTC
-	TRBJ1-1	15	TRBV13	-	CASSSGTGGLGKAFF	TGTGCCAGCAGCTCGGGTACGGGGGGATTAGGGAAAGCTTTCTTT
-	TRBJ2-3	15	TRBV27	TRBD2	CASSLVAGAVDTQYF	TGTGCCAGCAGTTTAGTCGCGGGAGCGGTAGATACGCAGTATTTT
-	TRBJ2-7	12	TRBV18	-	CASFAFRGEQYF	TGTGCCAGCTTCGCGTTCCGCGGCGAGCAGTACTTC
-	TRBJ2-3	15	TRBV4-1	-	CASSQGWDSTDTQYF	TGCGCCAGCAGCCAGGGGTGGGACTCCACAGATACGCAGTATTTT
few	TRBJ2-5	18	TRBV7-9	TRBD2	CASTTLGASGNEKETQYF	TGTGCCAGCACCACCCTTGGGGCTAGCGGGAATGAAAAAGAGACCCAGTACTTC
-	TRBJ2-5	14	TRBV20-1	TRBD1	CSARSYRGEETQYF	TGCAGTGCTAGATCATACAGGGGGGAAGAGACCCAGTACTTC
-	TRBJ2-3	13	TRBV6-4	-	CASSDSFTDTQYF	TGTGCCAGCAGTGACTCTTTCACAGATACGCAGTATTTT
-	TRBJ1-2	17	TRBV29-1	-	CSVEDPGGNPHLYGYTF	TGCAGCGTTGAAGATCCGGGTGGAAATCCCCATCTTTATGGCTACACCTTC
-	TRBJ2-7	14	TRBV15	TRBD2	CATSGLAVGDEQYF	TGTGCCACCAGCGGGCTAGCGGTCGGGGACGAGCAGTACTTC
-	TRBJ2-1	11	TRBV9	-	CASSVSSEQFF	TGTGCCAGCAGCGTTTCTAGTGAGCAGTTCTTC
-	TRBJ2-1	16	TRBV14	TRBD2	CASSQGETSGRDEQFF	TGTGCCAGCAGCCAAGGAGAAACTAGCGGGAGGGATGAGCAGTTCTTC
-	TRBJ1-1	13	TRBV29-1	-	CSVEVPPNTEAFF	TGCAGCGTTGAAGTCCCTCCGAACACTGAAGCTTTCTTT
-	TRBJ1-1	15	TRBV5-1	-	CASSLRRAGGTEAFF	TGCGCCAGCAGCTTGAGGCGGGCGGGAGGCACTGAAGCTTTCTTT
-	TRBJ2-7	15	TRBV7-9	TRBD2	CASSTWTSGSYEQYF	TGTGCCAGCAGCACCTGGACTAGCGGTTCCTACGAGCAGTACTTC
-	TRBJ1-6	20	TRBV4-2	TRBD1	CASSHHDRGRPGARDSPLHF	TGTGCCAGCAGCCATCACGACAGGGGGCGTCCCGGGGCTCGGGATTCACCCCTCCACTTT
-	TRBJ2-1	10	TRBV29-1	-	CSVGRSEQFF	TGCAGCGTTGGCCGCAGCGAGCAGTTCTTC
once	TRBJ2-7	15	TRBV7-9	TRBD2	CASSQMSGSWPEQYF	TGTGCCAGCAGCCAAATGAGCGGGAGTTGGCCCGAGCAGTACTTC
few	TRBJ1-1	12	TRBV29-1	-	CSVARLNTEAFF	TGCAGCGTTGCGCGCTTGAACACTGAAGCTTTCTTT
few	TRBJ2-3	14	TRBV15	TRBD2	CATSPGGGADTQYF	TGTGCCACCAGCCCGGGAGGCGGGGCAGATACGCAGTATTTT
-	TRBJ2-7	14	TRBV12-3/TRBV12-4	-	CASRKAGRRDEQYF	TGTGCCAGCAGGAAAGCGGGTAGGAGGGACGAGCAGTACTTC
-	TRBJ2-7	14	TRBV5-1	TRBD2	CAGSFGTSGNEQYF	TGCGCCGGCAGCTTCGGGACTAGCGGCAATGAGCAGTACTTC
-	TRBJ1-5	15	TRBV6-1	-	CASSAYSQVNQPQHF	TGTGCCAGCAGTGCGTACTCACAGGTCAATCAGCCCCAGCATTTT
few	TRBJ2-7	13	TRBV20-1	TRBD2	CSARASGSPEQYF	TGCAGTGCTAGAGCTAGCGGGAGTCCCGAGCAGTACTTC
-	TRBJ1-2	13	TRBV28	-	CASSLSRFIGYTF	TGTGCCAGCAGTTTGAGCAGGTTTATCGGCTACACCTTC
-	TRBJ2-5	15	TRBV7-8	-	CASSLRAATQETQYF	TGTGCCAGCAGCTTACGCGCGGCAACTCAAGAGACCCAGTACTTC
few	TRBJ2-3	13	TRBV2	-	CASSGSSTDTQYF	TGTGCCAGCAGTGGATCGAGCACAGATACGCAGTATTTT
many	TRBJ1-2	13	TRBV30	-	CAWTARTDYGYTF	TGTGCCTGGACTGCCCGGACAGACTATGGCTACACCTTC
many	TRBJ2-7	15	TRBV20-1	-	CSARTGQSNSYEQYF	TGCAGTGCTAGAACCGGACAGTCCAACTCCTACGAGCAGTACTTC
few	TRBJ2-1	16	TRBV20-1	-	CSARDLLAPRYNEQFF	TGCAGTGCTAGAGATCTCCTAGCGCCCCGTTACAATGAGCAGTTCTTC